The 5 T cell receptor beta chains presented below share a single source sample, sequenced in a study of blood T cell repertoires in COVID-19. Some clones are missing from TCRdb's copy, which holds only in-frame ones; the method was immunoSEQ multiplex PCR. Of a few hundred thousand clones detected, more than 80% appear once; the ten largest clones hold roughly 5.9%. Sequencing input: peripheral blood. These receptors were taken from a woman between 45 and 65 years old with COVID-19, enrolled during active disease.

The chain uses TRBV6-2 or TRBV6-3 and TRBJ1-1; D perhaps matches TRBD1 (5 bases). V was shortened by 0 bases and J by 3 bases, with 8 bases between the two germline ends. Germline V gene lookup returns CDR1 MNHEY and CDR2 SVGEGT. The CDR3 loop spans 14 amino acids. Here the CDR3 reads CASSYSPGYTEAFF. CDR3 bases: TGTGCCAGCAGTTACTCGCCAGGGTACACTGAAGCTTTCTTT.

The chain uses TRBV18 and TRBJ2-5, with TRBD2 matching over 8 bases. CDR1 KGHSH and CDR2 LQKENI come from the germline V gene. CDR3 size: 15 residues. V trimming: 1 base; J trimming: 3 bases; junction bases outside the gene matches: 4. CDR3 sequence: CASSPLAGKEETQYF. DNA of the CDR3: TGTGCCAGCTCACCACTAGCGGGAAAAGAAGAGACCCAGTACTTC.

This rearrangement joins TRBV7-2 to TRBJ2-3; possible D gene TRBD1, 5 bases. This CDR3 has 12 amino acids. V dropped 5 bases and J dropped 5 bases, with 8 bases sitting between them. Germline loops: CDR1 SGHTA, CDR2 FQGNSA. CDR3: CASSLTGDTQYF. CDR3 DNA: TGTGCCAGCAGCCTCACAGGAGATACGCAGTATTTT.

The V and J genes are TRBV10-2 and TRBJ1-1; D perhaps matches TRBD1 (5 bases). The CDR3 runs to 15 residues. V lost 5 bases and J 5 bases, leaving 18 bases between the germline ends. CDR1 WSHSY and CDR2 SAAADI come from the germline V gene. The CDR3 bases are TGCGCCAGCAGTCCTTTTGGGTCAGGGAGGACTGAAGCTTTCTTT. Its protein is CASSPFGSGRTEAFF.

The J gene is TRBJ1-2, the V gene TRBV5-1; 10 bases align to TRBD1. CDR1 SGHRS and CDR2 YFSETQ come from the germline V gene. Trimming cost V 1 base and J 5 bases; bases outside gene matches: 8. CDR3 length equals 16 residues. The CDR3 spells CASSLRSGQGIYGYTF. The CDR3 bases are TGCGCCAGCAGCTTGCGGTCGGGACAGGGGATTTATGGCTACACCTTC.